Listed below are T cell receptor beta chains from one sample, sequenced in a study of Graves' ophthalmopathy and Graves' hyperthyroidism. TCRdb passed the multiplex PCR reads through MiXCR, listing each CDR3 protein once. The data show roughly 480,000 distinct CDR3 sequences, with approximately 15% seen just once and 9.8% held by the top ten. What was sequenced was blood. These receptors all stem from a woman aged 30 to 39 with Graves' ophthalmopathy. The CDR3 runs from the conserved cysteine through the conserved F or W. The D gene is left open where the match is weak. Not all rows give a size; the values are once, few, many and, for expanded clones, a class.

abundance	j_gene	v_gene	d_gene	CDR3nt	CDR3aa
many	TRBJ2-7	TRBV28	-	TGTGCCAGCAGTTTTCTTCCGGCGCCCTCCTACGAGCAGTACTTC	CASSFLPAPSYEQYF
many	TRBJ1-3	TRBV29-1	-	TGCAGCGCCACTAGTGCGGGAAACACCATATATTTT	CSATSAGNTIYF
many	TRBJ1-6	TRBV6-5	TRBD1	TGTGCCAGCAGTTATTCCCCGGGACAGGGTTCACCCCTCCACTTT	CASSYSPGQGSPLHF
many	TRBJ2-5	TRBV6-2/TRBV6-3	TRBD2	TGTGCCAGCAGTCCGAGGAAACTAGCGGGAGGAGGAGAGACCCAGTACTTC	CASSPRKLAGGGETQYF
many	TRBJ1-1	TRBV3-1	TRBD1	TGTGCCAGCAGCCAAGGCGGGACAGTGCAAGCTTTCTTT	CASSQGGTVQAFF
many	TRBJ1-1	TRBV28	-	TGTGCCAGCAGACTGACTGGAAGGGTAGCTTTCTTT	CASRLTGRVAFF
many	TRBJ1-1	TRBV12-3/TRBV12-4	-	TGTGCCAGCAGCCCGATTTGGACTGAAGCTTTCTTT	CASSPIWTEAFF
many	TRBJ2-1	TRBV6-1	TRBD2	TGTGCCAGCTGCAGACTAGCTGGATCGGATGAGCAGTTCTTC	CASCRLAGSDEQFF
-	TRBJ2-1	TRBV10-3	-	TGTGCCATCAGTGAGTCGAGGTTGGCTAGGGAGTATGAGCAGTTCTTC	CAISESRLAREYEQFF
-	TRBJ2-3	TRBV6-2/TRBV6-3	-	TGTGCCAGCAGTGCCCGGGGGTTTGGCACAGATACGCAGTATTTT	CASSARGFGTDTQYF
many	TRBJ2-5	TRBV28	-	TGTGCCAGCAGTCCCCAGGGGCAGCTTGAGACCCAGTACTTC	CASSPQGQLETQYF